The entry that follows covers one T cell receptor (beta chain) sequence. Its antigen is currently unknown. The entry originates in a study of Tregs in tolerant kidney transplant recipients. The study, taken as a whole, reports: The small number of patients limits these findings pending further validation. No direct test of biological reproducibility was done here.

V dropped 1 base and J dropped 0 bases, with 18 bases sitting between them. There are 18 residues in the CDR3. The germline CDR1 and CDR2 sequences are SGHNT and YENEEA. Libraries were prepared by immunoSEQ multiplex PCR; TCRdb keeps only in-frame clonotypes and omits some of them. The sample lists some 65,000 clones; roughly 84% were seen once. This clonotype was sampled from a human donor in good health. The chain combines TRBV11-3 with TRBJ1-2, with D tentatively TRBD1 (5 bases). The sequenced sample consisted of CD4+ T cells from blood. CDR3 region: CASSLGFGRATANYGYTF. In DNA, the CDR3 is TGTGCCAGCAGCTTAGGTTTCGGCAGGGCAACCGCTAACTATGGCTACACCTTC.